This entry features one TCR beta chain sequence. J gave up 2 bases and V 1 base, and 5 bases lay outside the gene matches. The CDR3 consists of 16 residues. Germline V gene sequence: CDR1 GTSNPN, CDR2 SVGIG (reference sequence). Profiling relied on immunoSEQ multiplex PCR, and the TCRdb table lists in-frame clones only, not all of them. This table has around 500,000 clones, 79% appearing once. The data derive from a study of shared clonotypes between healthy human individuals. The receptor was isolated from a woman aged 40 to 49 in good health. Some clones in this sample may be carry-over from other donors' samples. This chain links TRBV30 with TRBJ2-7; 13 nucleotides agree with TRBD2. Material: PBMCs. The CDR3 DNA sequence: TGTGCCTGGAGTGAGGGACTAGCGGGACGCCCCTACGAGCAGTACTTC. Protein sequence: CAWSEGLAGRPYEQYF.